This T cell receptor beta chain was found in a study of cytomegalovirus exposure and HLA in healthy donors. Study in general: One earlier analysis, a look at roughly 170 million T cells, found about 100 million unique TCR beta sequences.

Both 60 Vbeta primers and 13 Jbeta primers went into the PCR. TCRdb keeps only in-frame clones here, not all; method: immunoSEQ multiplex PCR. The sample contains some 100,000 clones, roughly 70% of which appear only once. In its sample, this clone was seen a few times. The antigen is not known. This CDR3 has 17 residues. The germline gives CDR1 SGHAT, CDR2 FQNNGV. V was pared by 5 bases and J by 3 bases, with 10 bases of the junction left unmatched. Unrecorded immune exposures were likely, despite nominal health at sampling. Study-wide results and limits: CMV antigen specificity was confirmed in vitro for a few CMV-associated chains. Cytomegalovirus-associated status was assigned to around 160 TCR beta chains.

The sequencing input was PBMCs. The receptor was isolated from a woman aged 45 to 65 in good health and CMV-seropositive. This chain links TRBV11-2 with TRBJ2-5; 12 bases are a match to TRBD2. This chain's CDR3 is CASSPRTSGVPKETQYF. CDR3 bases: TGTGCCAGCAGCCCTCGGACTAGCGGGGTACCGAAAGAGACCCAGTACTTC.